This T cell receptor (beta chain) was recovered during a study of patients and donors after allogeneic stem cell transplantation (TCRdb year 2020). A few counts support this clonotype. Its antigen target is currently unknown. No base quality information exists; no much larger clone differs at one position. V is cut by 4 bases and J by 0 bases, and the space between the germline ends is 8 bases. The CDR3 has 14 amino acids, counting the end cysteine and phenylalanine. The CDR3 DNA has 42 bases and is translated from base 1. CDR1 and CDR2 are drawn from the germline V gene: MRHNA, SNTAGT. Library construction relied on RT-PCR. The instrument given in TCRdb is NextSeq 550. The raw public reads went through TCRdb reprocessing: fastp at Q25, MiXCR clone calling, in-frame beta chains kept. Rows with a matching CDR3 protein are joined into one entry that keeps the most common DNA and genes. The sample data list 150,000 to 200,000 distinct CDR3 sequences, and about 24% of these were observed just once. Approximately 26% of the sample goes to the ten largest clones.

Material: blood, either unsorted or a sorted T cell fraction (not recorded which). Rearrangement joined TRBV6-4 to TRBJ2-3; no confident D gene assignment can be made. This receptor was obtained from a human donor who was either an allogeneic HSCT recipient or a stem cell or donor lymphocyte infusion donor (not recorded which). It is not recorded whose cells these are; they may come from a transplant donor. Here is the DNA: TGTGCCAGCAGTGTTGACTCGAGCACAGATACGCAGTATTTT. Its translation reads: CASSVDSSTDTQYF.